This T cell receptor beta chain is from a study of cytomegalovirus exposure and HLA in healthy donors. Overall study: Earlier, some 180 million T cells were analyzed, and some 120 million unique TCR beta sequences were found among them.

Study-wide results and caveats: A later analysis found TCR association rates differed by HLA locus, highest for DRB1 and lowest for HLA-C.

About this clone: The target antigen is unknown.

13 Jbeta primers and 60 Vbeta primers were used for the PCR. TCRdb keeps only in-frame clones here, not all; method: immunoSEQ multiplex PCR. The table records some 120,000 clones, more than 60% of them present only once. This CDR3 is 14 amino acids long. V dropped 2 bases and J dropped 9 bases, with 11 bases sitting between them. Germline V CDR1 and CDR2: ENHRY, SYGVKD. Sequences were obtained from PBMCs. The sequence derives from a woman aged 35 to 49 in good health and CMV-seropositive. This chain links TRBV10-3 with TRBJ1-6; no clear D. DNA of the CDR3: TGTGCCATCAGTGAGGGAAAGTCAGGTTCACCCCTCCACTTT. Translation: CAISEGKSGSPLHF.